This T cell receptor (beta chain) was documented in a study of regulatory T cells in long-lasting Graves disease (dated by TCRdb to the early 2020s). At the level of the whole study: Newly diagnosed Graves' disease patients had taken antithyroid drugs for less than 3 months. Patients with persistent Graves' disease were compared with patients with newly diagnosed Graves' disease using TCR sequencing and RNA sequencing of peripheral blood. TCR sequencing covered around 13 persistent and around 20 newly diagnosed Graves' disease patients, some 35 samples in total. The study was registered as a clinical trial and conducted in China. Findings and caveats that apply to the study as a whole: Compared with newly diagnosed patients, persistent Graves' disease patients had lower TCR Shannon entropy and fewer highly expanded clones, which suggests clonal expansion. Preferential use of TRBV28, TRBJ1-2 and TRBJ2-5 was observed in persistent disease, whereas TRBV20-1 and TRBJ2-1 were favored in newly diagnosed disease. Only the TCR beta chain was sequenced and analyzed. As a limitation, the authors acknowledged that the small sample size may reduce accuracy. Persistent patients shared more public clonotypes among themselves (around 2,500) than newly diagnosed patients did (about 1,000). Only peripheral blood was studied, because thyroid tissue, the primary lesion, was inaccessible.

The time point label of this sample denotes: newly diagnosed GD, antithyroid drugs for less than 3 months. For both TCR sequencing and RNA sequencing, RNA was extracted from PBMCs using TRIzol. Graves' disease was diagnosed according to American Thyroid Association guidelines. Patients were recruited from an endocrinology department in Xi'an, China. From each patient, about 8.9 milliliters of peripheral blood was collected into an EDTA anticoagulant tube. Ficoll Paque Plus density gradient separation was used to isolate PBMCs, and no further T cell sorting was done. An Agilent 2100 Bioanalyzer and agarose gel were used to check RNA quality, and a NanoDrop 2000 was used to measure RNA concentration. This clonotype showed up many times. The antigen this receptor binds is unknown. There are no base qualities to consult, and no much larger clone falls within one base. Libraries were prepared through multiplex PCR. Sequencer: Illumina HiSeq 4000. iRepertoire HTBI primers and Arm-PCR amplification of CDR3 regions were used to construct TCR beta libraries. PCR products were gel purified before sequencing. As for how the authors treated the data: Gene usage analysis of CDR3 amino acid clonotypes used the 55 to 65 TRBV and about 13 TRBJ segments found across samples. Filtered high-quality paired reads were merged into contigs using COPE and FqMerger. BLAST was used to align contigs to the IMGT TRBV, TRBD and TRBJ reference genes, and CDR3 was defined following IMGT. Any clonotype with a frequency above 0.1% was classified as a highly expanded clone. Shannon entropy served as the measure of repertoire diversity, while the Gini coefficient captured V-J evenness. A clonotype found in more than one individual was treated as public. TCRdb applied fastp at Q25 and MiXCR to the public reads, then kept only in-frame beta chains. Each CDR3 protein appears once, grouped with its most common genes and DNA. In this record, the V and J calls reflect TCRdb's handling and not the investigators' own analysis. The sample has some 460,000 distinct CDR3 sequences on record, about 16% of them singletons. Of the sample, 9.5% to 15% falls within the top ten clones.

V loses 5 bases of germline sequence and J loses 4 bases, and the interval between the two ends is 11 bases. The CDR3 contains 13 residues, cysteine and phenylalanine counted. Only the CDR3 DNA is retained, 39 bases long and in frame from the first base. For CDR1 and CDR2, the germline V gene lists SNHLY and FYNNEI. In addition, the sample was reused for a study of T cells in Graves' hyperthyroidism and ophthalmopathy. The second study also describes: Stable Graves' hyperthyroidism was defined as no progression to ophthalmopathy during 18 months of follow-up. Hyperthyroidism patients were newly diagnosed, with disease duration under 2 months, and aged 18 to 65 years. The study excluded patients with uncontrolled infections, other autoimmune diseases, pregnancy or lactation. Clinical symptoms, serum thyroxine and TRAb, thyroid ultrasound, and orbital computed tomography formed the basis for the diagnoses. The first round of RT-PCR for the TCR CDR3 was performed with the HTBI primer set and the Qiagen OneStep RT-PCR kit. Most expanded thyroid clonotypes (frequency above 0.001) were also detected in blood, a finding suggesting that blood repertoires may reflect thyroid immune responses. In cross-validation, a model built on a 13 V-J signature told ophthalmopathy apart from stable hyperthyroidism with roughly 87% sensitivity and around 81% specificity, and in testing the same model reached 80%/75%. In validation, progression to ophthalmopathy was predicted by the model with almost 71% sensitivity and approximately 78% specificity, a median of 6.5 months before onset. To identify distinguishing TCR V-J signatures, a discovery cohort of 90 to 100 patients was used, comprising 40 to 45 with Graves' ophthalmopathy and around 57 with stable Graves' hyperthyroidism. Prospective prediction of ophthalmopathy was tested in an independent validation cohort of 18 to 20 hyperthyroidism patients and 15 to 17 patients who later progressed to ophthalmopathy. The 100 discovery patients were randomly split 7:3 into training and test sets. In over five Graves' hyperthyroidism patients, the study also compared T-cell repertoires from thyroid tissue with T-cell repertoires from blood. After sampling, hyperthyroidism patients received methimazole starting at 30 mg daily, and ophthalmopathy patients received high-dose intravenous methylprednisolone. Libraries were constructed in a second round of multiplex PCR, after which size selection and purification were performed. Sequencing of the libraries was done on an Illumina HiSeq2000 using paired-end 100 bp reads. SOAPnuke was used to process the raw data, with reads discarded if the reads contained adapters or uncalled bases, had a mean Phred below 15, or lacked an exact constant-primer or identifier match. COPE v1.2.5 was used to merge the high-quality paired reads, and each unique nucleotide sequence was defined as a clonotype. MiTCR v1.1 was used to align the clonotypes against IMGT TRBV, TRBD and TRBJ reference segments. The analysis was restricted to V-J combinations with a frequency above 0.0001, which together covered 99% to 99.2% of the repertoires. A TCS score was defined as the ratio of F50 (clonal expansion) to E x V (chaos), with BLOSUM62-based TCRdist applied between CDR3 peptides within each V-J. Welch's t-statistics and random forest reduced 500 to 550 V-J features to about 13, which were used in a naive Bayes classifier (R e1071). Sample size was not statistically predetermined, and blinding of investigators to group allocation was not performed. TCR Vbeta CDR3 sequencing of 120 to 150 peripheral blood samples (over 40 ophthalmopathy, roughly 72 hyperthyroidism and approximately 17 progressor patients) is reported in the paper.

The chain couples TRBV2 to TRBJ1-2; TRBD1 might be the D gene, on 5 matching bases. The sequence derives from a man aged 40-49 years with Graves disease. Donor details come from another sample of the same person, matched by shared clones. The source was peripheral blood mononuclear cells (PBMCs), collected at new diagnosis, from a patient treated with antithyroid drugs. DNA sequence: TGTGCCAGCAGTCGGGACTCGTTCTATGGCTACACCTTC. It translates to CASSRDSFYGYTF.